This T cell receptor (beta chain) comes out of a study of cytomegalovirus exposure and HLA in healthy donors. Study-level points and caveats: Later work associated more than 15,000 TCR beta sequences with HLA alleles at 0.05 false discovery rate. Immune exposure information available was restricted to CMV serostatus.

The primer mix had 60 Vbeta and 13 Jbeta primers. Only in-frame clones appear in the TCRdb table, and some are missing; sequencing was by immunoSEQ multiplex PCR. Of about 62,000 clones in the sample, approximately 87% were seen once. This clone was seen a few times. No antigen is known for it. Germline CDR1 MDHEN, CDR2 SYDVKM. This CDR3 has 13 amino acids. Trimming shortened V by 2 bases and J by 5 bases, and 6 bases separated the two germline ends. This clonotype was obtained from a man aged 18-30 years in good health and CMV-seronegative. Sequencing was performed on PBMCs. The rearrangement links TRBV28 to TRBJ2-2; weak D call: TRBD1 (6 bases). The CDR3: CASSLQGTGELFF. CDR3 nucleotide sequence: TGTGCCAGCAGTTTACAGGGGACCGGGGAGCTGTTTTTT.